The source of this T cell receptor beta chain is a study of blood T cell repertoires in COVID-19 (dated by TCRdb to about 2020). About the investigation overall: Collaborator samples came from the United States, Italy and Spain and covered acute and convalescent phases of COVID-19. The prospective study material was composed of cDNA or gDNA derived from T cells, B-cell-depleted T cells, or PBMCs. The dataset comprised deeply sampled blood TCRbeta repertoires from subjects exposed to, actively infected with, or recovered from COVID-19. The repertoires were made available in a free public database intended to serve as a resource for research on the immune response to SARS-CoV-2. Samples were obtained from the ongoing ImmuneRACE study (first 160 participants) and from about 1,300 subjects provided by 6 global collaborators. A de-identified subject ID, COVID-19 status, age in years and sex were almost always included in the sample metadata. HLA class I and class II types, where available, came from metadata supplied by the sample provider rather than from assay-based typing. Points the paper makes about the study in general: The amount of clinical and demographic metadata varied by source and participant and was provided uncurated.

Based on the germline V gene (reference sequence), the CDR1 and CDR2 sequences are LNHDA and SQIVND. The CDR3 numbers 15 residues from cysteine through phenylalanine. The sequence is cut down to CDR3 DNA, 45 bases in frame from base 1. The V end loses 4 bases and the J end loses 4 bases, and a stretch of 14 bases separates them. Notes on this clone: It has no known antigen specificity. No much larger clone exists at a distance of one base, and base qualities are not known.

Collaborating institutions collected whole blood in K2EDTA tubes following their own protocols. Collaborator samples were shipped for TCRbeta analysis as frozen whole blood, isolated PBMCs, or DNA extracted from either sample type. TCRbeta CDR3 regions were amplified from genomic DNA using the immunoSEQ Assay, a bias-controlled multiplex PCR. In the source study's methods: Nucleated cell counts per sample were estimated from amplification of reference gene primers within the assay. To quantify the absolute abundance of each unique TCRbeta CDR3 rearrangement, sequence reads were collapsed and filtered. For each sample, productive Simpson clonality was calculated by taking the square root of Simpson's diversity index across productive rearrangements. TCRdb obtained this table from immuneACCESS and retained in-frame rearrangements with V and J assigned. These tables miss some clones; where compared with another copy, unresolved V genes account for less than half of the shortfall, and the remainder is unexplained. V and J calls and clone size are copied from that table; D and trimming were computed from the DNA. This sample comprises about 87,000 clones, over 80% of them detected only once. The ten most abundant clones make up roughly 2.2% of the sample.

The specimen was peripheral blood. The sequence is built from TRBV19 and TRBJ1-5; D gene: possibly TRBD1, on 6 matching bases. This clonotype was sampled from a woman aged 70 to 79 with acute or convalescent COVID-19. The DNA sequence is as follows: TGTGCCAGTAGTACCCAACGACAGGTTAATCAGCCCCAGCATTTT. The translation is CASSTQRQVNQPQHF.